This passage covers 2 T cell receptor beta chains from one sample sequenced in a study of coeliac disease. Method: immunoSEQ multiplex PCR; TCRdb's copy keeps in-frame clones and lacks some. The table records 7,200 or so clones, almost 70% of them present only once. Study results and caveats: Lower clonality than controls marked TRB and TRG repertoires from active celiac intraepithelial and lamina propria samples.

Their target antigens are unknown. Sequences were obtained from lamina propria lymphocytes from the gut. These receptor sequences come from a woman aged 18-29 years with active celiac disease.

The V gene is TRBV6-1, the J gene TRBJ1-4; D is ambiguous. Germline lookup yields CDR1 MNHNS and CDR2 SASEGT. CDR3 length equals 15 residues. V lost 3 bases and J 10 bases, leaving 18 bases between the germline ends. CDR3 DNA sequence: TGTGCCAGCAGTGATCCCAGGCCCCTCCTGCGAAAACTGTTTTTT. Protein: CASSDPRPLLRKLFF.

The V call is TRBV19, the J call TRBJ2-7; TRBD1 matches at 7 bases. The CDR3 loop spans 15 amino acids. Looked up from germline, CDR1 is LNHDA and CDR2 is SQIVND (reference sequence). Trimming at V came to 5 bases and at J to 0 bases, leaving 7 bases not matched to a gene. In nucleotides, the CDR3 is TGTGCCAGTAGTTGGACAGGCGAAAGCTCCTACGAGCAGTACTTC. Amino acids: CASSWTGESSYEQYF.